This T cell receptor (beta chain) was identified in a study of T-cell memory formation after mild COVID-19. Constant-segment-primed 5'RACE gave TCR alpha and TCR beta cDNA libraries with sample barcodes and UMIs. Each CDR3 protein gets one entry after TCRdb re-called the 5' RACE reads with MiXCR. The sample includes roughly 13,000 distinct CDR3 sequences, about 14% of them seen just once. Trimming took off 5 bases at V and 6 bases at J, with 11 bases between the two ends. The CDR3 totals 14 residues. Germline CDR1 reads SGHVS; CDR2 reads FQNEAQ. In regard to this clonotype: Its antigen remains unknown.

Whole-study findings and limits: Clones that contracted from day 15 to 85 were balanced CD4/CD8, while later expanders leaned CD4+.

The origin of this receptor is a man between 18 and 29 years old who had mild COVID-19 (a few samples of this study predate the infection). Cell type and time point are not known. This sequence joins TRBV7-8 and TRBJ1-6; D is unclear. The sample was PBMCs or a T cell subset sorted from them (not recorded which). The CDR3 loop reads CASSPGRFNSPLHF. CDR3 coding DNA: TGTGCCAGCAGCCCCGGACGTTTTAATTCACCCCTCCACTTT.